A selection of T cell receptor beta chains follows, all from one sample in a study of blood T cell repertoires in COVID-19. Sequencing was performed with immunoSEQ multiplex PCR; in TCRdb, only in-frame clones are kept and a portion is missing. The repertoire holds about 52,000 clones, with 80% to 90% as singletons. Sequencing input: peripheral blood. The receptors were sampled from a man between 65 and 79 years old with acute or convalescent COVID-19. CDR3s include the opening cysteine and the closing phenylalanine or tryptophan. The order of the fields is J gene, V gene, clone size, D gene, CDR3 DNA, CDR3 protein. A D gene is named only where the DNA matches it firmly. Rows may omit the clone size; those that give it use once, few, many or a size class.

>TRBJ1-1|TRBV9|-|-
TGTGCCAGCAGCGTAGATAAGGGAGACACTGAAGCTTTCTTT
CASSVDKGDTEAFF
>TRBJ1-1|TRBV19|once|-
TGTGCCAGTAGACCTTTAGGGGCAGTCGGATCGAACACTGAAGCTTTCTTT
CASRPLGAVGSNTEAFF
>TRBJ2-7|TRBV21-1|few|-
TGTGCCAGCAGCAAAGGCACCCGAGGGTCATCAAAGTCGCGGGAGAGCTACGAGCAGTACTTC
CASSKGTRGSSKSRESYEQYF
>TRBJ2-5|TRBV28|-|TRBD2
TGTGCCAGCAGTGGCGGGGGGAACCAAGAGACCCAGTACTTC
CASSGGGNQETQYF
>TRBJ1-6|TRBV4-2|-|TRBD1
TGTGCCAGCAGCCAAACCGGGACAGGGGGTTCACCCCTCCACTTT
CASSQTGTGGSPLHF
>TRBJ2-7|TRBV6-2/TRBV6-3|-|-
TGTGCCAGCAGTTACTCGGCGGGACAGCTGACCCCAGAGCAGTACTTC
CASSYSAGQLTPEQYF
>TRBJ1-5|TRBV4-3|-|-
TGCGCCAGCAGCCAAAAAACAGGGTTAGCCGCCATCCTGCATTTT
CASSQKTGLAAILHF
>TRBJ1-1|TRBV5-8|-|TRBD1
TGTGCCAGCAGTCTTGGGACAGGGAACACTGAAGCTTTCTTT
CASSLGTGNTEAFF
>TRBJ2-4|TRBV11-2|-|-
TGTGCCAGCAGCCCCCGTCTAGCCAAAAACATTCAGTACTTC
CASSPRLAKNIQYF
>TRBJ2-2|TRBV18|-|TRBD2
TGTGCCAGCTCAGTCGCCGGGACTAGCACAGGGGAGCTGTTTTTT
CASSVAGTSTGELFF
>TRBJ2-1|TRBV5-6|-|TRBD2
TGTGCCAGCAGCTTGGAGGGTTTAGCGGGAGCCTACAATGAGCAGTTCTTC
CASSLEGLAGAYNEQFF
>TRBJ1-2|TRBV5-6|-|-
TGTGCCAGCAGCTTGGCGACAGGACGTCTATTCGGCTACACCTTC
CASSLATGRLFGYTF
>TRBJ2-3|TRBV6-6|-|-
TGTGCCAGTTTCGCTCGGGAAAGCACAGATACGCAGTATTTT
CASFARESTDTQYF
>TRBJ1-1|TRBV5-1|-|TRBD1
TGCGCCAGCAGCAGGGACAGGGGTGACACTGAAGCTTTCTTT
CASSRDRGDTEAFF
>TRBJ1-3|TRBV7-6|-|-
TGTGCCAGCAGCTCCAACTTCCCCGGAAACACCATATATTTT
CASSSNFPGNTIYF
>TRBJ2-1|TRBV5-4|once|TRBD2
TGTGCCAGCAGCCCAGAGGTGCTAGCGGGGTCCCATTTGCAGTTCTTC
CASSPEVLAGSHLQFF
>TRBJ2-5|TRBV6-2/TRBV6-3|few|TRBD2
TGTGCCAGCAGTTACGGCGGGAGGGCTGGAGAGACCCAGTACTTC
CASSYGGRAGETQYF
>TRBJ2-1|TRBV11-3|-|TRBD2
TGTGCCAGCAGCTTCTCGGCGGGGGGGCCAGTTGAGCAGTTCTTC
CASSFSAGGPVEQFF
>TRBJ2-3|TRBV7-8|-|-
TGTGCCAGCAGCTTAGCAGCCGATACGCAGTATTTT
CASSLAADTQYF
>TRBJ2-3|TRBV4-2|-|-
TGTGCCAGCAGCCAACCCAGACAGCCCTTCACAGATACGCAGTATTTT
CASSQPRQPFTDTQYF
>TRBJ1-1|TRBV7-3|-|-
TGTGCCAGCAGCTTAACATACAGGGACACTGAAGCTTTCTTT
CASSLTYRDTEAFF
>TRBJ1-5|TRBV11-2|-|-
TGTGCCAGCAGCTTATCGGGGGTCCATCAGCCCCAGCATTTT
CASSLSGVHQPQHF
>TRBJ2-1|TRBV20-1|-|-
TGCAGTGCTAGTGACTCTGGACTTCCTCTCCCGAGCTCCTACAATGAGCAGTTCTTC
CSASDSGLPLPSSYNEQFF
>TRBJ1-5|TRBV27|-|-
TGTGCCAGCAGTTTGGGCGACAGCAATCAGCCCCAGCATTTT
CASSLGDSNQPQHF
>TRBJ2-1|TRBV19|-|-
TGTGCCAGTATGGAAACAGCTGGTATTAATGAGCAGTTCTTC
CASMETAGINEQFF
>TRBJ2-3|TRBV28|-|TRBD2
TGTGCCAGCAGCGCACGGGGGGGGAGGCGGTCAGATACGCAGTATTTT
CASSARGGRRSDTQYF
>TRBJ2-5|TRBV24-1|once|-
TGTGCCACCAGTGGCGGTGATATTGGAGAGACCCAGTACTTC
CATSGGDIGETQYF
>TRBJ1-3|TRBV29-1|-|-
TGCAGCGTTTCCTACGGAGGCTCTGGAAACACCATATATTTT
CSVSYGGSGNTIYF
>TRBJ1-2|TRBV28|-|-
TGTGCCAGCAGTTTTCGGCAGCGGGATGGCTACACCTTC
CASSFRQRDGYTF
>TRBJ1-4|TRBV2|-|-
TGTGCCAGCAGTGTCGGGGGGCGGTACGGAAAACTGTTTTTT
CASSVGGRYGKLFF
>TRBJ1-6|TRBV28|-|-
TGTGCCAGCCTGGAGCTTGCCTATAATTCACCCCTCCACTTT
CASLELAYNSPLHF
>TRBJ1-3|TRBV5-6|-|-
TGTGCCAGCAGTTCAGGGGTCCCCTCTGGAAACACCATATATTTT
CASSSGVPSGNTIYF